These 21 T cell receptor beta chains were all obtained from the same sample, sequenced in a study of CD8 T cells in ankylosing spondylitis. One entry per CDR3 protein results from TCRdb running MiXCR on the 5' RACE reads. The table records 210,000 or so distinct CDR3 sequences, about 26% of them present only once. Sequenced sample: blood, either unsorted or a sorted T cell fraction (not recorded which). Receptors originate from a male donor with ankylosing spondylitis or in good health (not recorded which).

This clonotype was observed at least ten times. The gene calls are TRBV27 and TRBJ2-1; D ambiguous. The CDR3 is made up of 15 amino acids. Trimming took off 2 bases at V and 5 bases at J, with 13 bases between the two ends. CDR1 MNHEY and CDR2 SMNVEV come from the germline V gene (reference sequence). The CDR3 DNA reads TGTGCCAGCAGTTTACTCTCCACGGAAAACAATGAGCAGTTCTTC. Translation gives CASSLLSTENNEQFF.

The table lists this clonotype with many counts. The CDR3 DNA reads as TGCAGTGCTACCATTAGTCTAGGAAACATTCAGTACTTC. Translation gives CSATISLGNIQYF. The gene calls are TRBV20-1 and TRBJ2-4, with D hard to call. The CDR3 runs 13 residues. V gave up 4 bases and J gave up 6 bases, with 13 bases separating them. Germline-derived CDR1 and CDR2 are DFQATT and SNEGSKA (reference sequence).

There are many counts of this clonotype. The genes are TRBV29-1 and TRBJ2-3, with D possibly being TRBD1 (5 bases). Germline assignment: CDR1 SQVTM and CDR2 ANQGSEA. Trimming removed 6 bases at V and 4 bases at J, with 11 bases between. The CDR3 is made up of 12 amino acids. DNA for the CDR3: TGCAGCGTGGCCCAGGGCGCAGATACGCAGTATTTT. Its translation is CSVAQGADTQYF.

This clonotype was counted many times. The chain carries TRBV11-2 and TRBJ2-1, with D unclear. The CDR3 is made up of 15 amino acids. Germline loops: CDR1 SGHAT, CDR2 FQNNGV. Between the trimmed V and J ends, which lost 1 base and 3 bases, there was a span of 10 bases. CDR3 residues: CASSLATTRYNEQFF. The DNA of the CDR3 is TGTGCCAGCAGCTTAGCTACTACCCGCTACAATGAGCAGTTCTTC. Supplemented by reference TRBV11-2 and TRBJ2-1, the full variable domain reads EAGVAQSPRYKIIEKRQSVAFWCNPISGHATLYWYQQILGQGPKLLIQFQNNGVVDDSQLPKDRFSAERLKGVDSTLKIQPAKLEDSAVYLCASSLATTRYNEQFFGPGTRLTVL.

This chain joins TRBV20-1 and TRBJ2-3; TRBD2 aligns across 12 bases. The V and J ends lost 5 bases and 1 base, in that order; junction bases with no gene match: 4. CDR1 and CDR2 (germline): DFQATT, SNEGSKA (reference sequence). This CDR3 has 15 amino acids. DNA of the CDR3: TGCAGTGCTTTTAGACTAGCGGGGGGCACAGATACGCAGTATTTT. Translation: CSAFRLAGGTDTQYF.

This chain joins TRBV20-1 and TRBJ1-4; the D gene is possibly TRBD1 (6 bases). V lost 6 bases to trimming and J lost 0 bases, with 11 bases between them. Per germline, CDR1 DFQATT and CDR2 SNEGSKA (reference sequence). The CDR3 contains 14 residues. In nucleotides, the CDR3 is TGCAGTGCGGGTCGGACAGCAACTAATGAAAAACTGTTTTTT. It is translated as CSAGRTATNEKLFF.

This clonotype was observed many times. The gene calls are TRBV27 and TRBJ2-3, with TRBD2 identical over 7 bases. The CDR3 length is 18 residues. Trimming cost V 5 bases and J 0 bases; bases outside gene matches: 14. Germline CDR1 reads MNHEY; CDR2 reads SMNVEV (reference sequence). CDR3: CASSRIASGITSTDTQYF. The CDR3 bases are TGTGCCAGCAGTCGTATCGCCAGCGGGATTACTAGCACAGATACGCAGTATTTT.

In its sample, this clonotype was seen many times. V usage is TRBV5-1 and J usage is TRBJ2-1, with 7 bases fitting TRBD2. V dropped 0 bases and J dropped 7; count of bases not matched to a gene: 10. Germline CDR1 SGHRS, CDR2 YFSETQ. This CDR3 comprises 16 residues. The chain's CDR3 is CASSLAGSSGTNEQFF. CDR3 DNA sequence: TGCGCCAGCAGCTTGGCCGGGTCTAGCGGAACTAATGAGCAGTTCTTC.

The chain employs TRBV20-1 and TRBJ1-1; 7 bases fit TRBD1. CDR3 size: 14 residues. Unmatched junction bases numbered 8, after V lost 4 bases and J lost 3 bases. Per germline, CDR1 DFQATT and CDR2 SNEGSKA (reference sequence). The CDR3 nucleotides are TGCAGTGCTAAACGACAGGGTGGGGACACTGAAGCTTTCTTT. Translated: CSAKRQGGDTEAFF.

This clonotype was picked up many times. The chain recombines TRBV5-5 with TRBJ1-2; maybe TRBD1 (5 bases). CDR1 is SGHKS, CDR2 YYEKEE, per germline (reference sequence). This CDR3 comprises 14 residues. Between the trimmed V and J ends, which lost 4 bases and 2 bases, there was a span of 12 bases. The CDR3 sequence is CASSQQQGNYGYTF. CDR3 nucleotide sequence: TGTGCCAGCAGCCAGCAGCAGGGAAACTATGGCTACACCTTC.

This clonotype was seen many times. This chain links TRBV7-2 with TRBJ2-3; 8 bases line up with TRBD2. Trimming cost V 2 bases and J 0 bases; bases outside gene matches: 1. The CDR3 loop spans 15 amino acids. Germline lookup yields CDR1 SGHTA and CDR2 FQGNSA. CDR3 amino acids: CASSLTSGSTDTQYF. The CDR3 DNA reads TGTGCCAGCAGCTTAACTAGCGGTAGCACAGATACGCAGTATTTT. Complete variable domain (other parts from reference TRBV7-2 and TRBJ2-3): GAGVSQSPSNKVTEKGKDVELRCDPISGHTALYWYRQSLGQGLEFLIYFQGNSAPDKSGLPSDRFSAERTGGSVSTLTIQRTQQEDSAVYLCASSLTSGSTDTQYFGPGTRLTVL.

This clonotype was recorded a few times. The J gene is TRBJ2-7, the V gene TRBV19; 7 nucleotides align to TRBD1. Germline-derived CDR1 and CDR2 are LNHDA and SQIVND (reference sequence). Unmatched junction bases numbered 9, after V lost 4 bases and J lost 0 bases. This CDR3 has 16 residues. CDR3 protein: CASSNFTGQRSYEQYF. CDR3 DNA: TGTGCCAGTAGTAATTTTACGGGACAGCGCTCCTACGAGCAGTACTTC.

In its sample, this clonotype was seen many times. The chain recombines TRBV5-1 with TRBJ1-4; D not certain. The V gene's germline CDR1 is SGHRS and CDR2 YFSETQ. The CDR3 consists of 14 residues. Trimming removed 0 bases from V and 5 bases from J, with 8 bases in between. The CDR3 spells CASSLDVGNEKLFF. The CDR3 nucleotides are TGCGCCAGCAGCTTGGACGTGGGGAATGAAAAACTGTTTTTT.

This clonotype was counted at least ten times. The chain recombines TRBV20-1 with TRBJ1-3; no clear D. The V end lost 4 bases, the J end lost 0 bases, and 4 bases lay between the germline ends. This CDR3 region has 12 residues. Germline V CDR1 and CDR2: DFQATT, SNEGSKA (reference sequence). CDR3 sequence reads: CSATPSGNTIYF. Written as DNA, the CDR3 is TGCAGTGCTACTCCCTCTGGAAACACCATATATTTT.

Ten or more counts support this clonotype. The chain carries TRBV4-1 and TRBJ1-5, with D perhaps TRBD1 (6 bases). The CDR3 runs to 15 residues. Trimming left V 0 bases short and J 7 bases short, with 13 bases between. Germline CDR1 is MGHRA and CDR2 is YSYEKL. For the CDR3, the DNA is TGCGCCAGCAGCCAAGAGTCGGGGGGCGTGCAGCCCCAGCATTTT. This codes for CASSQESGGVQPQHF.

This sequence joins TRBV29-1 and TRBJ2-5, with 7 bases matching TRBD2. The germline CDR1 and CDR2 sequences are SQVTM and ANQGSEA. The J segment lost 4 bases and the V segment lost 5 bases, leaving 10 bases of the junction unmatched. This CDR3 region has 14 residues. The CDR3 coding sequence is TGCAGCGTTAGGGAGGGCGGGAGCCCAGAGACCCAGTACTTC. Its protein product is CSVREGGSPETQYF. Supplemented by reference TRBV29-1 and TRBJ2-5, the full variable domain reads SAVISQKPSRDICQRGTSLTIQCQVDSQVTMMFWYRQQPGQSLTLIATANQGSEATYESGFVIDKFPISRPNLTFSTLTVSNMSPEDSSIYLCSVREGGSPETQYFGPGTRLLVL.

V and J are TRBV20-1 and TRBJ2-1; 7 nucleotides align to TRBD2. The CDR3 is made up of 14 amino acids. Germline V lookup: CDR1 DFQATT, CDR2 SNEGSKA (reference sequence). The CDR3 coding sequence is TGCACCACGAAGAGGGCGGGAGTCTACAATGAGCAGTTCTTC. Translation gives CTTKRAGVYNEQFF.

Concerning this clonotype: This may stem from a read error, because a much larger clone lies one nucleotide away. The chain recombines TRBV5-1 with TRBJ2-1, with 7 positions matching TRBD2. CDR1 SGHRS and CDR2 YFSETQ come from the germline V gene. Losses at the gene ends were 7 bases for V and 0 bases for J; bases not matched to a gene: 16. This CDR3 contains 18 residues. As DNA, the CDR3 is TGCGCCAGCGAGGCATTAGGGGAGGGATCGAACTCCTACAATGAGCAGTTCTTC. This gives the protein CASEALGEGSNSYNEQFF. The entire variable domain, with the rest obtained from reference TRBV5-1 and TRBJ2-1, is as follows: KAGVTQTPRYLIKTRGQQVTLSCSPISGHRSVSWYQQTPGQGLQFLFEYFSETQRNKGNFPGRFSGRQFSNSRSEMNVSTLELGDSALYLCASEALGEGSNSYNEQFFGPGTRLTVL.

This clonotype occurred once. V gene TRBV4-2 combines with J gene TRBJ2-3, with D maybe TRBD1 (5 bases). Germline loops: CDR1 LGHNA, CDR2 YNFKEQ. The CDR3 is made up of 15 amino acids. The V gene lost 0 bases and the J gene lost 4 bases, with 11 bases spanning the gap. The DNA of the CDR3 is TGTGCCAGCAGCCAAGATTGGGCAGGGTCAGATACGCAGTATTTT. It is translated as CASSQDWAGSDTQYF.

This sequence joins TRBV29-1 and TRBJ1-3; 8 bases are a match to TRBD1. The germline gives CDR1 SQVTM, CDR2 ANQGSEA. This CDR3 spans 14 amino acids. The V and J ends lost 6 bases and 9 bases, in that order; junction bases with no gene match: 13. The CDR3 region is CSVPGQGSGGTIYF. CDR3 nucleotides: TGCAGCGTCCCAGGACAGGGTAGTGGAGGCACCATATATTTT.

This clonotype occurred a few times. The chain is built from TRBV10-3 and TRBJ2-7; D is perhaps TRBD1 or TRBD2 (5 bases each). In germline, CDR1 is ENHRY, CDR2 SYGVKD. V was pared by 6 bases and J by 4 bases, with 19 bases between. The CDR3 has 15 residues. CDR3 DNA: TGTGCCATCAGCGACTCGACGGGACGGATTTACGAGCAGTACTTC. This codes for CAISDSTGRIYEQYF.